This T cell receptor (beta chain) was found in a study of CD8 T cells in ankylosing spondylitis. Using its own MiXCR run on the 5' RACE reads, TCRdb lists one record per CDR3 protein. The sample records roughly 190,000 distinct CDR3 sequences, roughly 12% being singletons. This clonotype was recorded at least ten times. No antigen is known for it. This CDR3 has 14 residues. The V gene lost 3 bases and the J gene lost 7 bases, with 10 bases spanning the gap. Germline values: CDR1 PRHDT, CDR2 FYEKMQ (reference sequence). Study conclusions and caveats: Disease-linked clones reportedly showed significant enrichment in matched ankylosing spondylitis synovial fluid.

This clonotype originated in a male donor with ankylosing spondylitis or in good health (not recorded which). Material: blood, either unsorted or a sorted T cell fraction (not recorded which). The chain uses TRBV13 and TRBJ1-6; possible D gene TRBD1, 5 bases. Here the CDR3 DNA reads TGTGCCAGCAGCTTTCAGGGCTCCAATTCACCCCTCCACTTT. This encodes CASSFQGSNSPLHF.